Below, 23 T cell receptor beta chains from the same sample are listed, as sequenced in a study of low-dose radiotherapy and immunotherapy resistance in tumors. The time point here: after trial treatment. Described treatment: LDRT plus nivolumab, ipilimumab, low-dose cyclophosphamide and aspirin (RACIN trial). Priming of first-strand cDNA relied on TRAV- and TRBV-specific primers (covering alpha and beta chains). TCRs underwent about 22 PCR cycles of amplification with a constant-region primer and V-primer adapter. TCRdb passed the reads through MiXCR, listing each CDR3 protein once. Of roughly 95,000 distinct CDR3 sequences in the sample, around 20% are singletons; the top ten hold around 13%. Sequencing used PBMCs, obtained after low-dose radiotherapy plus immunotherapy. These receptors came from a female donor with ovarian cancer.

This clonotype was seen many times. This chain joins TRBV15 and TRBJ2-5; D is tentatively TRBD1 or TRBD2 (5 bases each). The CDR3 has 14 amino acids. V lost 5 bases to trimming and J lost 5 bases, with 15 bases between them. CDR1 LNHNV and CDR2 YYDKDF come from the germline V gene (reference sequence). For the CDR3, the DNA is TGTGCCACCAGCTGGACACTTCGGAGGGAGACCCAGTACTTC. Its translation is CATSWTLRRETQYF.

There are many counts of this clonotype. V gene TRBV27 combines with J gene TRBJ2-5; D tentatively reads TRBD1 or TRBD2 (5 bases each). The CDR3 runs 19 residues. V was trimmed by 4 bases and J by 5 bases, leaving 29 bases between them. Germline assignment: CDR1 MNHEY and CDR2 SMNVEV (reference sequence). This chain's CDR3 is CASSSLWVPDGTPQETQYF. The CDR3 DNA reads TGTGCCAGCAGTTCCCTATGGGTACCCGACGGGACCCCCCAGGAGACCCAGTACTTC.

The rearrangement joins TRBV11-3 to TRBJ2-3, with TRBD2 as a possible D gene (6 bases). This CDR3 spans 17 amino acids. CDR1 SGHNT and CDR2 YENEEA come from the germline V gene. Trimming left V 0 bases short and J 6 bases short, with 19 bases between. The CDR3 DNA follows: TGTGCCAGCAGCTTAGAGGATACTAGCCCCAGCGGGGATACGCAGTATTTT. Residues: CASSLEDTSPSGDTQYF.

This clonotype showed up many times. The chain uses TRBV21-1 and TRBJ1-1; the table assigns TRBD1, which was not confirmed against the DNA. TRBV21-1 is shown as a pseudogene. The CDR3 is made up of 15 amino acids. The CDR3 coding sequence is TGTGCCAGCAGCGAGACAGAACTTTCCGGGGCTGAAGCTTTCTTT. Encoded protein: CASSETELSGAEAFF.

This clonotype was seen repeatedly, ten times or more. V and J are TRBV29-1 and TRBJ2-3; 9 bases line up with TRBD2. The V gene's germline CDR1 is SQVTM and CDR2 ANQGSEA. This CDR3 spans 15 amino acids. Trimming cost V 1 base and J 3 bases; bases outside gene matches: 5. DNA for the CDR3: TGCAGCGTTGAAGGGCTAGCGGGAAGGACAGATACGCAGTATTTT. Translated, it gives CSVEGLAGRTDTQYF.

This clonotype was seen many times. V gene TRBV30 combines with J gene TRBJ2-1; possibly TRBD1 for D (5 bases). The germline V gene encodes CDR1 GTSNPN and CDR2 SVGIG (reference sequence). The CDR3 covers 13 residues. The V gene lost 2 bases and the J gene lost 7 bases, with 12 bases spanning the gap. CDR3 in amino acids: CAWSLVKGNEQFF. In DNA, the CDR3 is TGTGCCTGGAGTCTGGTTAAGGGGAATGAGCAGTTCTTC. The full variable domain, in which reference TRBV30 and TRBJ2-1 provide the parts outside the CDR3, is SQTIHQWPATLVQPVGSPLSLECTVEGTSNPNLYWYRQAAGRGLQLLFYSVGIGQISSEVPQNLSASRPQDRQFILSSKKLLLSDSGFYLCAWSLVKGNEQFFGPGTRLTVL.

This clonotype was recorded many times. The chain links TRBV30 to TRBJ2-5; TRBD2 agrees at 8 bases. After removal of 5 bases from V and 2 bases from J, the junction contained 7 bases not matched to a gene. The germline V gene has CDR1 GTSNPN and CDR2 SVGIG (reference sequence). The CDR3 covers 14 residues. The CDR3 loop is CAWGGTSLQETQYF. The DNA for the CDR3 is TGTGCCTGGGGTGGGACTAGTCTTCAAGAGACCCAGTACTTC.

In regard to this clonotype: A far larger clone is a single base away, which makes a read error likely. The chain joins TRBV5-4 to TRBJ2-7; D is unclear. Trimming removed 0 bases at V and 7 bases at J, with 11 bases between. The CDR3 is 13 residues long. Germline assignment: CDR1 SGHNT and CDR2 YYREEE (reference sequence). The CDR3 reads CASSLVSRDEQYF. CDR3 nucleotide sequence: TGTGCCAGCAGCTTGGTGTCTAGAGATGAGCAGTACTTC.

The table lists this clonotype with a count of one. The V and J genes are TRBV7-3 and TRBJ2-2; D gene ambiguous. The V gene's germline CDR1 is SGHTA and CDR2 FQGTGA. The CDR3 loop spans 12 amino acids. V was shortened by 5 bases and J by 6 bases, with 7 bases between the two germline ends. This CDR3 reads CASSPAPGELFF. Here the CDR3 DNA reads TGTGCCAGCAGCCCCGCTCCCGGGGAGCTGTTTTTT.

The gene calls are TRBV27 and TRBJ2-7; D is perhaps TRBD1 (6 bases). Germline-derived CDR1 and CDR2 are MNHEY and SMNVEV (reference sequence). This CDR3 is built from 15 residues. Trimming shortened V by 6 bases and J by 7 bases, and 22 bases separated the two germline ends. The CDR3: CASSPPGGLSREQYF. CDR3 DNA sequence: TGTGCCAGCAGCCCACCTGGGGGCCTCTCTCGGGAGCAGTACTTC.

This clonotype is judged medium-sized. The rearrangement links TRBV28 to TRBJ2-3; 8 bases fit TRBD2. Unmatched junction bases numbered 17, after V lost 8 bases and J lost 10 bases. CDR1 MDHEN and CDR2 SYDVKM come from the germline V gene. The CDR3 loop spans 15 amino acids. Here the CDR3 reads CASSPGGAPRLAQYF. In nucleotides, the CDR3 is TGTGCCAGCTCGCCGGGGGGGGCGCCTCGGTTGGCGCAGTATTTT. The full variable domain, with the rest looked up from reference TRBV28 and TRBJ2-3, is DVKVTQSSRYLVKRTGEKVFLECVQDMDHENMFWYRQDPGLGLRLIYFSYDVKMKEKGDIPEGYSVSREKKERFSLILESASTNQTSMYLCASSPGGAPRLAQYFGPGTRLTVL.

In its sample, this clonotype was seen many times. J is TRBJ2-7 and V is TRBV2; D gene unclear. The CDR3 runs 13 residues. V was trimmed by 2 bases and J by 1 base, leaving 6 bases between them. Germline V lookup: CDR1 SNHLY, CDR2 FYNNEI. CDR3 DNA sequence: TGTGCCAGCAGTGAATCTCTATCCTACGAGCAGTACTTC. Its translation: CASSESLSYEQYF.

This clonotype showed up just a few times. The V call is TRBV2, the J call TRBJ1-1; D is unresolved. CDR1 is SNHLY and CDR2 is FYNNEI in the germline V gene. Trimming removed 2 bases from V and 1 base from J, with 8 bases in between. There are 14 residues in the CDR3. CDR3 in amino acids: CASSERRWNTEAFF. The CDR3 region has the DNA TGTGCCAGCAGTGAAAGAAGGTGGAACACTGAAGCTTTCTTT.

This clonotype was counted ten times or more. The chain couples TRBV5-1 to TRBJ1-6; D is unclear. Germline CDR1 reads SGHRS; CDR2 reads YFSETQ. The CDR3 covers 15 residues. The V end lost 0 bases, the J end lost 14 bases, and 18 bases lay between the germline ends. The DNA for the CDR3 is TGCGCCAGCAGCTTGGATCAGGCAGGAGAGAAGGCCCTCCACTTT. Its translation: CASSLDQAGEKALHF.

This clonotype was seen repeatedly, ten times or more. The V call is TRBV24-1, the J call TRBJ1-1; D not certain. The CDR3 totals 13 residues. Germline V lookup: CDR1 KGHDR, CDR2 SFDVKD. Trimming stripped 6 bases from V and 4 bases from J, with 11 bases between. The CDR3 DNA reads as TGTGCCACCAGTCATGGGTTGGGCACTGAAGCTTTCTTT. This codes for CATSHGLGTEAFF.

As to this clonotype: A much larger clone lies a single base off, so this may be a read error. V is TRBV7-9 and J is TRBJ2-3, with D possibly called TRBD1 or TRBD2 (6 bases each). Per germline, CDR1 SEHNR and CDR2 FQNEAQ (reference sequence). Trimming removed 2 bases at V and 3 bases at J, with 18 bases between. This CDR3 contains 17 residues. The CDR3 protein is CASSLRGGGAETDTQYF. CDR3 nucleotides: TGTGCCAGCAGCTTAAGAGGAGGGGGAGCAGAAACAGATACGCAGTATTTT.

On this clonotype: Given a much more abundant clone one base away, this may be a read error. The rearrangement joins TRBV27 to TRBJ2-7, with 7 bases fitting TRBD2. The junction had 9 bases not matched to a gene; V was cut back by 5 bases and J by 2 bases. CDR1 is MNHEY, CDR2 SMNVEV, per germline (reference sequence). The CDR3 extends over 15 amino acids. This CDR3 reads CASSPAGMGTYEQYF. The CDR3, as DNA: TGTGCCAGCAGTCCAGCGGGAATGGGCACCTACGAGCAGTACTTC.

This clonotype was counted at least ten times. The chain is built from TRBV18 and TRBJ2-1, with D possibly being TRBD1 (5 bases). CDR1 and CDR2 (germline): KGHSH, LQKENI. The CDR3 covers 12 residues. V was clipped by 11 bases and J by 5 bases, with 13 bases between them. CDR3 DNA sequence: TGTGCCGAAGACAGAGAAAACAATGAGCAGTTCTTC. This sequence encodes CAEDRENNEQFF.

CDR3 DNA sequence: TGTGCCACCAGTGACCCTGTGGTAGCCAAAAACATTCAGTACTTC. Its translation: CATSDPVVAKNIQYF. The V call is TRBV24-1, the J call TRBJ2-4; D unresolved. Germline CDR1 KGHDR, CDR2 SFDVKD. V lost 4 bases to trimming and J lost 0 bases, with 9 bases between them. The CDR3 covers 15 residues.

This clonotype was seen ten or more times. This chain uses TRBV11-2 with TRBJ2-3; 15 bases align to TRBD2. There are 18 residues in the CDR3. From germline, CDR1 is SGHAT and CDR2 FQNNGV. V lost 5 bases and J lost 3; bases outside the gene matches: 9. CDR3 in DNA: TGTGCCAGCAGCGCGTCGGGACTAGCGGGAGGAAGGACAGATACGCAGTATTTT. It is translated as CASSASGLAGGRTDTQYF.

This clonotype was seen many times. The rearrangement joins TRBV29-1 to TRBJ1-1; 7 nucleotides agree with TRBD1. CDR3 length: 14 amino acids. With V trimmed by 4 bases and J by 4 bases, 9 bases remained unmatched. Germline V lookup: CDR1 SQVTM, CDR2 ANQGSEA. The CDR3 coding sequence is TGCAGCGTTGTCGCAGGGGGAATAGGCACTGAAGCTTTCTTT. The encoded protein is CSVVAGGIGTEAFF.

Many counts were recorded for this clonotype. The chain recombines TRBV24-1 with TRBJ2-1, with D tentatively TRBD2 (6 bases). CDR1 is KGHDR, CDR2 SFDVKD, per germline. Trimming shortened V by 4 bases and J by 7 bases, and 13 bases separated the two germline ends. CDR3 length: 14 amino acids. For the CDR3, the DNA is TGTGCCACCAGTGACGGGGGACCGCGTAATGAGCAGTTCTTC. This gives the protein CATSDGGPRNEQFF.

Only a few counts were recorded for this clonotype. The chain carries TRBV6-2 or TRBV6-3 and TRBJ1-1; no clear D gene. In germline, CDR1 is MNHEY, CDR2 SVGEGT. The V end was cut by 2 bases, the J end by 3 bases, with 4 bases between. This CDR3 contains 12 residues. The CDR3 DNA reads as TGTGCCAGCAGTTACGAAGACACTGAAGCTTTCTTT. Residues: CASSYEDTEAFF.